The entry below gives a single T cell receptor beta chain sequence along with its context. Its antigen is unidentified. The entry originates in a study of OX40 agonist ivuxolimab in advanced cancers. Study-wide points: Low normalized T-cell clonal expansion also characterized some of the nonresponders.

V was clipped by 4 bases and J by 9 bases; unmatched bases: 4. Germline V lookup: CDR1 SGHDT, CDR2 YYEEEE. CDR3 length equals 14 residues. Sequencing was performed with immunoSEQ multiplex PCR; in TCRdb, only in-frame clones are kept and a portion is missing. Of under 85,000 clones listed, about 85% are singletons. The V call is TRBV5-6, the J call TRBJ1-6; the match to TRBD1 covers 10 bases. The source is an adult with an advanced solid tumor such as melanoma, head and neck, liver or kidney cancer. This specimen consisted of CD4+ or CD8+ T cells sorted from blood, obtained in a trial of the OX40 agonist ivuxolimab. The CDR3 bases are TGTGCCAGCAGCCGACGGGACAGGGGTTCACCCCTCCACTTT. This encodes CASSRRDRGSPLHF.